This T cell receptor (beta chain) was recovered during a study of T cell repertoires in cytomegalovirus infection (dated by TCRdb to about 2019). Looking at the study overall: Donor HLA type was relevant to the analysis, as public TCR beta signatures indicated carriage of CMV infection together with the matching HLA type.

Reads for this sample came from an Illumina HiSeq 1500. In TCRdb, the public reads were trimmed at Q25 with fastp and aligned with MiXCR, with productive beta chains retained. Records with the same CDR3 protein are collapsed into one entry carrying the most frequent genes and DNA. Across this sample there are 300,000 to 400,000 distinct CDR3 sequences, with more than 8% seen only once. The ten largest clones take up roughly 4% of the sample. The CDR3, from cysteine to phenylalanine, totals 12 residues. Only the CDR3 DNA is retained, 36 bases long and in frame from the first base. V and J are truncated by 0 bases and 9 bases respectively, leaving an intervening sequence of 6 bases. Per the germline V gene (reference sequence), LNHNV is the CDR1 and YYDKDF is the CDR2. Only a few counts were recorded for this clonotype. This receptor's antigen is unknown. No much larger clone is present one base from it, and per-base qualities are unavailable.

What the research found in general, with its limitations: The ex vivo response was dominated by HLA-C-restricted CMV-specific TCR beta clonotypes, which also provided the single most frequent clonotype in two of eight donors. Carriers of CMV infection plus the relevant HLA type were discriminated by the cumulative frequency of public TCR beta family members in the study cohort and in an independent roughly 400-donor cohort.

The rearrangement joined TRBV15 to TRBJ2-1; too little of a D gene remains to name it. The origin of this receptor is a human donor in good health (CMV status not recorded). Some clones in this sample may be carry-over from other donors' samples. The sequenced material came from PBMCs. The CDR3 reads CATSRDPFEQFF. The nucleotides are TGTGCCACCAGCAGAGACCCGTTTGAGCAGTTCTTC. Reference TRBV15 and TRBJ2-1 genes cover what lies past the CDR3, so the full variable domain is DAMVIQNPRYQVTQFGKPVTLSCSQTLNHNVMYWYQQKSSQAPKLLFHYYDKDFNNEADTPDNFQSRRPNTSFCFLDIRSPGLGDTAMYLCATSRDPFEQFFGPGTRLTVL.